This T cell receptor beta chain is drawn from a study of blood T cell repertoires in COVID-19. As for the study in general: The origin of the acute and convalescent COVID-19 samples was the United States, Italy and Spain. T cells, B-cell-depleted T cells, or PBMCs provided the cDNA or gDNA that served as material.

In the original analysis: From reference gene primer amplification, estimates of nucleated cell counts were derived. Data came from immunoSEQ multiplex PCR; TCRdb stores just in-frame clones and leaves some out. That table supplies the V and J calls and clone size; D and trimming were determined from the DNA. This table holds 100,000 to 150,000 clones, around 80% found once. A single count supports this clone. Germline-derived CDR1 and CDR2 are SGDLS and YYNGEE. CDR3 length: 15 residues. V lost 1 base to trimming and J lost 6 bases; unmatched junction nucleotides: 8. The sequence derives from a man older than 75 with active or convalescent COVID-19. The sample taken for sequencing was peripheral blood. The chain couples TRBV9 to TRBJ1-2, with 8 positions matching TRBD1. CDR3 loop: CASSVNPGGRDGYTF. CDR3 DNA: TGTGCCAGCAGCGTAAATCCAGGGGGCCGTGATGGCTACACCTTC.